This T cell receptor beta chain came from a study of human T cells and chemical hapten exposure. Turning to the study itself: A roughly 2 cm by roughly 2 cm inner upper arm patch received 2% DPC for sensitization. Patients having alopecia areata, totalis or universalis were mostly female.

TCRdb called the RACE reads again in MiXCR, with one record for every CDR3 protein. The table shows under 300,000 distinct CDR3 sequences, with about 8.6% occurring only once. This clonotype has only a few counts. The antigen remains undetermined. Time point here: pre-sensitization, week 0. Documented treatment: therapeutic diphenylcyclopropenone sensitization with weekly scalp DPC. Overall study findings and caveats: Sensitizing with DPC caused no change in TCRs above 1 in 1000 frequency.

Trimming removed 6 bases at V and 2 bases at J, with 13 bases between. The CDR3 runs 14 residues. Germline V CDR1 and CDR2: LGHDT, YNNKEL (reference sequence). The clonotype comes from a woman in her 40s with alopecia areata. Some clones in this sample may be carry-over from other donors' samples. The chain uses TRBV3-1 and TRBJ1-2; D is ambiguous. The sequencing here drew on whole blood, taken in connection with sensitization to the hapten diphenylcyclopropenone (DPC). In DNA, the CDR3 is TGTGCCAGCAGGGCAAGCGGAGGGAACTATGGCTACACCTTC. This translates into CASRASGGNYGYTF.